These 23 T cell receptor beta chains share one sample of origin, sequenced in a study of T cells after posttransplantation cyclophosphamide. Assay: immunoSEQ multiplex PCR; the TCRdb copy retains only in-frame clones and omits some. The profile shows around 14,000 clones, around four fifths of them singletons. The sequencing sample was made of memory CD4+ T cells sorted from PBMCs. These receptors originate from a man over 45.

This clone was seen only once. At one end, the junction sequence differs from germline, possibly due to a read error. The chain joins TRBV6-1 to TRBJ1-1, with a weak D call TRBD1 (6 bases). Germline lookup yields CDR1 MNHNS and CDR2 SASEGT. The CDR3 runs 20 residues. This chain's CDR3 is CVSSARESRRTGGGHPPAFF. CDR3 coding DNA: TGTGTCAGCAGTGCCCGTGAAAGCCGGAGGACGGGGGGCGGTCACCCACCAGCTTTCTTT.

Only a few counts were recorded for this clone. The V and J genes are TRBV7-8 and TRBJ2-1; perhaps TRBD2 as D (5 bases). The V end lost 3 bases, the J end lost 4 bases, and 7 bases lay between the germline ends. The CDR3 loop spans 13 amino acids. Germline assignment: CDR1 SGHVS and CDR2 FQNEAQ. The CDR3: CASSLREYNEQFF. The CDR3, as DNA: TGTGCCAGCAGCTTGAGGGAATACAATGAGCAGTTCTTC. Combining the CDR3 with reference TRBV7-8 and TRBJ2-1 gives the whole variable domain GAGVSQSPRYKVAKRGQDVALRCDPISGHVSLFWYQQALGQGPEFLTYFQNEAQLDKSGLPSDRFFAERPEGSVSTLKIQRTQQEDSAVYLCASSLREYNEQFFGPGTRLTVL.

V is TRBV29-1 and J is TRBJ2-1, with D hard to call. The germline V gene encodes CDR1 SQVTM and CDR2 ANQGSEA. Trimming removed 4 bases at V and 0 bases at J, with 7 bases between. CDR3 size: 13 residues. CDR3 DNA sequence: TGCAGCGTTGGAGAGTACTCCTACAATGAGCAGTTCTTC. Protein: CSVGEYSYNEQFF.

The rearrangement links TRBV5-6 to TRBJ2-3, with D perhaps TRBD2 (6 bases). The CDR3 is made up of 14 amino acids. Trimming took 2 bases from V and 4 from J, leaving 11 bases between them. CDR1 and CDR2 from the germline V gene are SGHDT and YYEEEE. DNA of the CDR3: TGTGCCAGCAGCTTTATCGGGGAGGCAGATACGCAGTATTTT. Protein sequence: CASSFIGEADTQYF. Complete variable domain (other parts from reference TRBV5-6 and TRBJ2-3): DAGVTQSPTHLIKTRGQQVTLRCSPKSGHDTVSWYQQALGQGPQFIFQYYEEEERQRGNFPDRFSGHQFPNYSSELNVNALLLGDSALYLCASSFIGEADTQYFGPGTRLTVL.

The rearrangement joins TRBV7-8 to TRBJ2-7; TRBD2 matches 9 bases. The CDR3 covers 17 residues. Per the germline V gene, CDR1 is SGHVS and CDR2 is FQNEAQ. Germline trimming cut 2 bases from V and 6 bases from J; bases unmatched to any gene: 14. The CDR3 sequence is CASSLKRAGGPKSEQYF. Here the CDR3 DNA reads TGTGCCAGCAGCTTAAAACGGGCGGGGGGGCCGAAGAGCGAGCAGTACTTC.

The chain links TRBV19 to TRBJ1-2, with 7 bases matching TRBD1. This CDR3 is built from 14 residues. V lost 4 bases, J lost 4 bases, and 6 bases stayed unmatched. CDR1 and CDR2 (germline): LNHDA, SQIVND (reference sequence). CDR3 region: CASSSTGEVYGYTF. The CDR3 DNA follows: TGTGCCAGTAGTAGCACAGGGGAGGTCTATGGCTACACCTTC.

This clone came up a few times. The junction and the germline gene differ at one end; a read error may be behind it. This rearrangement joins TRBV7-3 to TRBJ2-2; TRBD2 is a possible D gene (7 bases). Germline-derived CDR1 and CDR2 are SGHTA and FQGTGA. The length of the CDR3 is 19 residues. The CDR3 region is CASSLTRPKGGQGTGELFF. DNA for the CDR3: TGTGCCAGCAGTTTAACCCGCCCGAAGGGGGGGCAGGGCACCGGGGAGCTGTTTTTT.

This chain connects TRBV7-2 to TRBJ1-1, with 8 bases aligning to TRBD1. Germline-derived CDR1 and CDR2 are SGHTA and FQGNSA. The V and J ends lost 4 bases and 6 bases, in that order; junction bases with no gene match: 10. This CDR3 region has 15 residues. CDR3 in amino acids: CASSSRTGWRAEAFF. CDR3 coding DNA: TGTGCCAGCAGCTCCCGGACAGGGTGGAGGGCTGAAGCTTTCTTT.

This chain joins TRBV28 and TRBJ1-6; D unresolved. This CDR3 contains 13 residues. Germline CDR1 is MDHEN and CDR2 is SYDVKM. The V gene lost 6 bases and the J gene lost 10 bases, with 13 bases spanning the gap. The CDR3 nucleotides read TGTGCCAGCAGGGTACAGAGCGGCTCACCCCTCCACTTT. Amino acid sequence: CASRVQSGSPLHF.

J is TRBJ2-5 and V is TRBV20-1, with D perhaps matching TRBD2 (6 bases). Germline V lookup: CDR1 DFQATT, CDR2 SNEGSKA (reference sequence). Deletions cut 6 bases from V and 14 bases from J, with 19 bases between. The CDR3 sequence is 11 residues long. The CDR3 here is CSALIGDSTYF. CDR3 sequence (DNA): TGCAGTGCCCTTATAGGGGACTCTACATACTTC.

The chain carries TRBV30 and TRBJ2-5; TRBD2 is a possible D gene (6 bases). With the DNA end fitting TRBJ2-7 better, the J assignment may be wrong. CDR1 GTSNPN and CDR2 SVGIG come from the germline V gene (reference sequence). CDR3 size: 10 residues. CDR3 sequence: CAGGSYEQYF. CDR3 bases: TGTGCCGGAGGGTCCTACGAGCAGTACTTC.

V usage is TRBV7-6 and J usage is TRBJ2-4; D remains ambiguous. V was clipped by 0 bases and J by 10 bases, with 10 bases between them. The CDR3 length is 13 residues. Germline-derived CDR1 and CDR2 are SGHVS and FNYEAQ. The CDR3 DNA reads TGTGCCAGCAGCTTAGCGGCCGGAGCAATTCAGTACTTC. It translates to CASSLAAGAIQYF.

This clone appeared a single time. This chain connects TRBV6-6 to TRBJ2-2, with 8 bases aligning to TRBD1. CDR1 and CDR2 from the germline V gene are MNHNY and SVGAGI (reference sequence). J lost 7 bases, V lost 2 bases, and 9 bases had no gene match. The CDR3 consists of 16 residues. The CDR3 DNA follows: TGTGCCAGCAGTTACGGAGCAGGGGGCCCTATCGGGGAGCTGTTTTTT. Translating it yields CASSYGAGGPIGELFF.

The CDR3 DNA is TGTGCCAGCAGCTTAAACGCGATCACCGGGGAGCTGTTTTTT. Translated, it gives CASSLNAITGELFF. The V gene is TRBV7-3, the J gene TRBJ2-2; D ambiguous. The germline gives CDR1 SGHTA, CDR2 FQGTGA. CDR3 length: 14 residues. V shed 1 base and J shed 4 bases, with 7 bases lying between them. The variable domain in full, with the rest retrieved from reference TRBV7-3 and TRBJ2-2, is GAGVSQTPSNKVTEKGKYVELRCDPISGHTALYWYRQSLGQGPEFLIYFQGTGAADDSGLPNDRFFAVRPEGSVSTLKIQRTERGDSAVYLCASSLNAITGELFFGEGSRLTVL.

This clone has a handful of counts. The chain recombines TRBV25-1 with TRBJ1-3, with D maybe TRBD1 (6 bases). The germline V gene has CDR1 MGHDK and CDR2 SYGVNS. V was cut by 3 bases and J by 0 bases, with 9 bases left in between. This CDR3 has 15 residues. The CDR3 spells CASSEGHFSGNTIYF. The CDR3 coding sequence is TGTGCCAGCAGTGAGGGACACTTCTCTGGAAACACCATATATTTT.

The V call is TRBV7-2, the J call TRBJ1-1, with D uncertain. The V gene's germline CDR1 is SGHTA and CDR2 FQGNSA. The V and J ends lost 1 base and 1 base respectively, with 10 bases between them. The CDR3 is 15 amino acids. For the CDR3, the DNA is TGTGCCAGCAGCTTAGGCTGGGCCCGGAACACTGAAGCTTTCTTT. Protein product: CASSLGWARNTEAFF.

This chain links TRBV5-4 with TRBJ2-3, with TRBD2 matching 14 bases. CDR1 is SGHNT, CDR2 YYREEE, per germline (reference sequence). The V gene end was trimmed by 3 bases and the J gene end by 5 bases; junction bases not matched to a gene: 8. CDR3 length: 17 amino acids. The CDR3 bases are TGTGCCAGCAGCTCCAAGACTAGCGGGGGGGGTCTAGATACGCAGTATTTT. Protein sequence: CASSSKTSGGGLDTQYF.

This clone showed up just a few times. This chain links TRBV5-1 with TRBJ2-1; TRBD2 aligns across 14 bases. This CDR3 comprises 14 residues. V lost 4 bases to trimming and J lost 10 bases; unmatched junction nucleotides: 4. Germline loops: CDR1 SGHRS, CDR2 YFSETQ. The chain's CDR3 is CASSGTSGSREQFF. CDR3 sequence (DNA): TGCGCCAGCAGCGGGACTAGCGGGAGCCGGGAGCAGTTCTTC.

This clone was seen just once. This sequence joins TRBV5-1 and TRBJ2-7; D possibly corresponds to TRBD1 (5 bases). Between the trimmed V and J ends, which lost 3 bases and 5 bases, there was a span of 15 bases. The CDR3 has 14 amino acids. The V gene's germline CDR1 is SGHRS and CDR2 YFSETQ. This CDR3 is CASSSFRVSDEQYF. CDR3 DNA: TGCGCCAGCAGCTCTTTCAGGGTGTCTGACGAGCAGTACTTC. The whole variable domain, remainder taken from reference TRBV5-1 and TRBJ2-7, is KAGVTQTPRYLIKTRGQQVTLSCSPISGHRSVSWYQQTPGQGLQFLFEYFSETQRNKGNFPGRFSGRQFSNSRSEMNVSTLELGDSALYLCASSSFRVSDEQYFGPGTRLTVT.

The chain has TRBV6-6 and TRBJ1-5; D gene unclear. V was trimmed by 5 bases and J by 7 bases, leaving 12 bases between them. There are 13 residues in the CDR3. CDR1 is MNHNY and CDR2 is SVGAGI in the germline V gene (reference sequence). The CDR3 region is CASSRGGNQPQHF. As DNA, the CDR3 is TGTGCCAGCAGTCGGGGTGGGAACCAGCCCCAGCATTTT.

For the CDR3, the DNA is TGTGCCAGCAGCCCAGGACTAGCGGGGGGCAACGAGCAGTACTTC. This sequence encodes CASSPGLAGGNEQYF. V is TRBV6-5 and J is TRBJ2-7; the match to TRBD2 covers 14 bases. Looked up from germline, CDR1 is MNHEY and CDR2 is SVGAGI. The V and J ends lost 6 bases and 5 bases, in that order; junction bases with no gene match: 6. CDR3 length: 15 amino acids.

This chain uses TRBV7-2 with TRBJ2-5; the D is unclear. V shed 2 bases and J shed 2 bases, with 15 bases lying between them. In germline, CDR1 is SGHTA, CDR2 FQGNSA. This CDR3 comprises 16 residues. The CDR3 DNA reads as TGTGCCAGCAGCTTATCGACTTACTACCGACAAGAGACCCAGTACTTC. It specifies CASSLSTYYRQETQYF.

This clone was seen only a few times. The chain employs TRBV10-3 and TRBJ2-1; D possibly corresponds to TRBD1 (6 bases). From germline, CDR1 is ENHRY and CDR2 SYGVKD. Trimming shortened V by 6 bases and J by 4 bases, and 25 bases separated the two germline ends. The CDR3 runs to 18 residues. The CDR3 sequence: CAIRATSHREQSYNEQFF. CDR3 nucleotides: TGTGCCATCAGGGCCACCTCACACAGGGAACAGAGTTACAATGAGCAGTTCTTC.